A selection of T cell receptor beta chains follows, all from one sample in a study of cytomegalovirus exposure and HLA in healthy donors. TCRdb's table, derived via immunoSEQ multiplex PCR, lists solely in-frame clones and lacks some. The sample shows roughly 250,000 clones, nearly 90% of them seen only once. Material for sequencing was PBMCs. These receptors all come from a woman aged 18-35 years in good health and CMV-seronegative. Both conserved end residues are part of each CDR3. D genes are given only for firm matches. Not every row has a clone size; where given, it reads once, few, many or a size class.

>.|TRBD1|TRBJ2-2|TRBV7-6
TGTGCCAGCAGCCGGACAGGGCAGAACACCGGGGAGCTGTTTTTT
CASSRTGQNTGELFF
>.|.|TRBJ1-1|TRBV29-1
TGCAGCGTTTTGGATGGCGGGACGGTTATCCCTGAAGCTTTCTTT
CSVLDGGTVIPEAFF
>.|TRBD1|TRBJ1-2|TRBV4-1
TGCGCCAGCAGCCGAAAATTACAGGGGGCGGACTATGGCTACACCTTC
CASSRKLQGADYGYTF
>.|.|TRBJ1-1|TRBV7-2
TGTGCCAGCAGCCCCACAGGGGAAGCTTTCTTT
CASSPTGEAFF
>.|TRBD1|TRBJ1-2|TRBV7-9
TGTGCCAGCAGCTTAGCGGACAGGCTGAGGAGCTATGGCTACACCTTC
CASSLADRLRSYGYTF
>few|.|TRBJ1-5|TRBV6-1
TGTGCCAGCATTTACAGGGTGAGCAATCAGCCCCAGCATTTT
CASIYRVSNQPQHF
>once|.|TRBJ2-2|TRBV25-1
TGTGCCAGCAGTGATCCCACGGGGGTGACCGGGGAGCTGTTTTTT
CASSDPTGVTGELFF
>once|TRBD2|TRBJ2-7|TRBV4-3
TGCGCCAGCAGCCAAGATCGGACTAGCGGGGGAAACGAGCAGTACTTC
CASSQDRTSGGNEQYF
>.|TRBD1|TRBJ2-5|TRBV18
TGTGCCAGCTCACCACCAGGGGACAGACAAGAGACCCAGTACTTC
CASSPPGDRQETQYF
>.|TRBD1|TRBJ2-3|TRBV4-1
TGCGCCAGCAGCCTATACAGGGGTGGCACAGATACGCAGTATTTT
CASSLYRGGTDTQYF
>.|TRBD2|TRBJ2-2|TRBV4-1
TGCGCCAGCAGCCAAGGGGCGGGGGGCTCGACCGGGGAGCTGTTTTTT
CASSQGAGGSTGELFF
>.|TRBD1|TRBJ2-3|TRBV5-1
TGCGCCAGCAGCGGCGGACAGGGGACAGATACGCAGTATTTT
CASSGGQGTDTQYF
>.|TRBD1|TRBJ1-4|TRBV5-1
TGCGCCAGCAGCCCCGGACAGGGGGGGACCCTTAATGAAAAACTGTTTTTT
CASSPGQGGTLNEKLFF
>.|TRBD1|TRBJ1-3|TRBV5-4
TGTGCCAGCCAAAGAGGACAGGCAAACTCTGGAAACACCATATATTTT
CASQRGQANSGNTIYF
>.|TRBD1|TRBJ1-4|TRBV28
TGTGCCAGCAGTCCCGGACAGGGGTATGAAAAACTGTTTTTT
CASSPGQGYEKLFF
>.|.|TRBJ2-2|TRBV5-8
TGTGCCAGCAGCTTGTTTTCCCCGGGGAGCACCGGGGAGCTGTTTTTT
CASSLFSPGSTGELFF
>.|TRBD1|TRBJ2-3|TRBV6-1
TGTGCCAGCAGTGAAGCCAGGGGGCGGGCAGATACGCAGTATTTT
CASSEARGRADTQYF